These T cell receptor beta chains were read from a single sample in a study of T cell responses to AZD1222 COVID-19 vaccine. TCRdb keeps only in-frame clones here, not all; method: immunoSEQ multiplex PCR. The table records 90,000 to 100,000 clones, around nine tenths of them present only once. Sequences were derived from peripheral blood, sampled 28 days after the second AZD1222 dose. Receptors originate from an adult who received the AZD1222 COVID-19 vaccine. CDR3s include the opening cysteine and the closing phenylalanine or tryptophan. The D gene is left open where the match is weak. Size values are once, few and many counts, or a class for expanded clones, and some rows have none.

size: .; D: .; V: TRBV12-3/TRBV12-4; J: TRBJ1-2; DNA: TGTGCCAGCAGTTTACAGATCCTTTATGGCTACACCTTC; CDR3: CASSLQILYGYTF
size: .; D: .; V: TRBV27; J: TRBJ2-7; DNA: TGTGCCAGCGGGGCCCAAAGCGCGTGGGAGCAGTACTTC; CDR3: CASGAQSAWEQYF
size: .; D: .; V: TRBV7-2; J: TRBJ1-2; DNA: TGTGCCAGCAGCTTAGGGCCAGTTAACTATGGCTACACCTTC; CDR3: CASSLGPVNYGYTF
size: once; D: TRBD2; V: TRBV27; J: TRBJ2-1; DNA: TGTGCCAGCAGTCCCGGGACTAGCGGAACCTACAATGAGCAGTTCTTC; CDR3: CASSPGTSGTYNEQFF
size: .; D: .; V: TRBV10-3; J: TRBJ2-3; DNA: TGTGCCATCAGTGAAAGGGAGCGGAGCCGGTCTAGCACAGATACGCAGTATTTT; CDR3: CAISERERSRSSTDTQYF
size: .; D: TRBD2; V: TRBV2; J: TRBJ2-1; DNA: TGTGCCAGCAGGGGAAACGCGGGAGGAGGGAATGAGCAGTTCTTC; CDR3: CASRGNAGGGNEQFF
size: .; D: .; V: TRBV11-2; J: TRBJ1-1; DNA: TGTGCCAGCAGCTTAGGGGAGTTGAATGCTTTCTTT; CDR3: CASSLGELNAFF
size: .; D: .; V: TRBV7-2; J: TRBJ1-1; DNA: TGTGCCAGCAGCTTGAAGGGGGGGTACACTGAAGCTTTCTTT; CDR3: CASSLKGGYTEAFF
size: once; D: .; V: TRBV12-3/TRBV12-4; J: TRBJ2-1; DNA: TGTGCCAGCAGTTTAGGACTTAACAATGAGCAGTTCTTC; CDR3: CASSLGLNNEQFF
size: once; D: TRBD1; V: TRBV28; J: TRBJ2-1; DNA: TGTGCCAGCAGTTTGGTGATAGGACAGGCGTACAATGAGCAGTTCTTC; CDR3: CASSLVIGQAYNEQFF
size: .; D: TRBD2; V: TRBV19; J: TRBJ2-1; DNA: TGTGCCAGTAGTATGGAAAGCGGGGCCTGGTATGAGCAGTTCTTC; CDR3: CASSMESGAWYEQFF
size: .; D: TRBD1; V: TRBV11-2; J: TRBJ1-3; DNA: TGTGCCAGCAGCGGACACAGGGGGCTCGGAAACACCATATATTTT; CDR3: CASSGHRGLGNTIYF
size: .; D: .; V: TRBV12-3/TRBV12-4; J: TRBJ1-5; DNA: TGTGCCAGCAGCCAGGGTTATCAGCCCCAGCATTTT; CDR3: CASSQGYQPQHF
size: few; D: .; V: TRBV4-2; J: TRBJ2-7; DNA: TGTGCCAGCAGCCCCTCGGGCGGTACCTACGAGCAGTACTTC; CDR3: CASSPSGGTYEQYF
size: .; D: .; V: TRBV5-1; J: TRBJ2-6; DNA: TGCGCCAGCAGCTTGGAGGCAGCTGGGGCCAACGTCCTGACTTTC; CDR3: CASSLEAAGANVLTF
size: .; D: TRBD1; V: TRBV27; J: TRBJ1-1; DNA: TGTGCCAGCGGGACATGGGACAGGGGGACTGAAGCTTTCTTT; CDR3: CASGTWDRGTEAFF
size: .; D: TRBD2; V: TRBV20-1; J: TRBJ2-1; DNA: TGCAGTGCTAAGCTAGCGGGAGTACAGTTCTTC; CDR3: CSAKLAGVQFF
size: .; D: .; V: TRBV11-2; J: TRBJ2-7; DNA: TGTGCCAGCAGCTTAGATCAGGGAATGGGGGGCTACGAGCAGTACTTC; CDR3: CASSLDQGMGGYEQYF
size: .; D: .; V: TRBV9; J: TRBJ2-7; DNA: TGTGCCAGCAGCGCCCAGGGGTATTTCCCCGAGCAGTACTTC; CDR3: CASSAQGYFPEQYF
size: .; D: TRBD1; V: TRBV10-3; J: TRBJ2-7; DNA: TGTGCCATCAGTGAGTCGAGGGACAGGGGTGTCGAGCAGTACTTC; CDR3: CAISESRDRGVEQYF
size: once; D: .; V: TRBV9; J: TRBJ1-3; DNA: TGTGCCAGCAGCGAGGTTATGGGCTCCGGAAACACCATATATTTT; CDR3: CASSEVMGSGNTIYF
size: .; D: .; V: TRBV13; J: TRBJ2-3; DNA: TGTGCCAGCAGCTTCAGGAGCGAGGATAGCACAGATACGCAGTATTTT; CDR3: CASSFRSEDSTDTQYF
size: .; D: .; V: TRBV28; J: TRBJ2-1; DNA: TGTGCCAGCAGTTTATGGACGCCCTACAATGAGCAGTTCTTC; CDR3: CASSLWTPYNEQFF
size: once; D: .; V: TRBV2; J: TRBJ2-2; DNA: TGTGCCAGCAGGCGAGGACATTCGGCCGGGGAGCTGTTTTTT; CDR3: CASRRGHSAGELFF
size: .; D: .; V: TRBV13; J: TRBJ2-1; DNA: TGTGCCAGCAGCATTAGGAGGCTGTCACGAGATGAGCAGTTCTTC; CDR3: CASSIRRLSRDEQFF
size: .; D: .; V: TRBV6-1; J: TRBJ2-2; DNA: TGTGCCAGCAGTGAGAAGAGGGGCGCGAACACCGGGGAGCTGTTTTTT; CDR3: CASSEKRGANTGELFF
size: once; D: .; V: TRBV11-2; J: TRBJ1-2; DNA: TGTGCCAGCAGCTTAGGGACGGTCTATGGCTACACCTTC; CDR3: CASSLGTVYGYTF
size: .; D: .; V: TRBV6-5; J: TRBJ1-2; DNA: TGTGCCAGTTCCGCGAGTGGGGATGGCTACACCTTC; CDR3: CASSASGDGYTF
size: .; D: TRBD1; V: TRBV7-2; J: TRBJ2-7; DNA: TGTGCCAGCAGCTCCGGGACAGGGGCTCCCTACGAGCAGTACTTC; CDR3: CASSSGTGAPYEQYF
size: .; D: .; V: TRBV12-3/TRBV12-4; J: TRBJ2-3; DNA: TGTGCCAGCACGCATGGGGGGAATACGCAGTATTTT; CDR3: CASTHGGNTQYF
size: .; D: .; V: TRBV12-3/TRBV12-4; J: TRBJ2-7; DNA: TGTGCCAGCAGTTATGGGTACGAGCAGTACTTC; CDR3: CASSYGYEQYF
size: .; D: .; V: TRBV6-5; J: TRBJ2-2; DNA: TGTGCCAGCAGTTACTCGACCGACAGGTACACCGGGGAGCTGTTTTTT; CDR3: CASSYSTDRYTGELFF
size: .; D: TRBD1; V: TRBV29-1; J: TRBJ1-2; DNA: TGCAGCGCTGGGCCAGGACAGGGGGCGGGTGGCTACACCTTC; CDR3: CSAGPGQGAGGYTF
size: .; D: .; V: TRBV5-1; J: TRBJ2-2; DNA: TGCGCCAGCAGCTTGGACGTGTCTACCGGGGAGCTGTTTTTT; CDR3: CASSLDVSTGELFF
size: .; D: TRBD1; V: TRBV6-5; J: TRBJ1-1; DNA: TGTGCCAGCAGTTGGCGCCCAGGGGGCACTGAAGCTTTCTTT; CDR3: CASSWRPGGTEAFF
size: .; D: .; V: TRBV29-1; J: TRBJ2-2; DNA: TGCAGCGTTAACAAACCGAACACCGGGGAGCTGTTTTTT; CDR3: CSVNKPNTGELFF
size: .; D: .; V: TRBV7-9; J: TRBJ2-2; DNA: TGTGCCAGCAGCTTAGCGCTTGCCGGGCCCGGGGAGCTGTTTTTT; CDR3: CASSLALAGPGELFF
size: .; D: .; V: TRBV19; J: TRBJ1-2; DNA: TGTGCCAGTAGTTATCCTGGAGCAGGGCCCTATGGCTACACCTTC; CDR3: CASSYPGAGPYGYTF
size: .; D: .; V: TRBV4-1; J: TRBJ2-7; DNA: TGCGCCAGCAGCCAAGAGGGGGTCTACGAGCAGTACTTC; CDR3: CASSQEGVYEQYF
size: .; D: .; V: TRBV19; J: TRBJ2-7; DNA: TGTGCCAGTAGTATTCGGCGGGGACGCTACGAGCAGTACTTC; CDR3: CASSIRRGRYEQYF
size: .; D: .; V: TRBV7-2; J: TRBJ1-5; DNA: TGTGCCAGCAGCTCTAACACCCAGGGAAACCAGCCCCAGCATTTT; CDR3: CASSSNTQGNQPQHF
size: .; D: .; V: TRBV7-9; J: TRBJ1-1; DNA: TGTGCCAGCAGCCCCCAGGGGCTAGGTATTGGAGCTTTCTTT; CDR3: CASSPQGLGIGAFF
size: .; D: TRBD2; V: TRBV18; J: TRBJ2-1; DNA: TGTGCCAGCTCACTTAGCGGGAGCCCCCATGAGCAGTTCTTC; CDR3: CASSLSGSPHEQFF
size: .; D: .; V: TRBV1; J: TRBJ2-5; DNA: TGCACCAGCAGCCAAAGGACTAGCGGGAGGTGGAGGGAGACCCAGTACTTC; CDR3: CTSSQRTSGRWRETQYF
size: once; D: .; V: TRBV7-9; J: TRBJ1-4; DNA: TGTGCCAGCAGCTTAGAATCGGGTTTCGAAAAACTGTTTTTT; CDR3: CASSLESGFEKLFF
size: .; D: TRBD1; V: TRBV7-8; J: TRBJ2-1; DNA: TGTGCCAGCAGACGGCCAGGGGGCGCGGGCAATGAGCAGTTCTTC; CDR3: CASRRPGGAGNEQFF
size: once; D: TRBD1; V: TRBV4-2; J: TRBJ1-4; DNA: TGTGCCAGCAGCCAAGTTCAGGACAGGGTTTTTGAAAAACTGTTTTTT; CDR3: CASSQVQDRVFEKLFF
size: .; D: TRBD1; V: TRBV30; J: TRBJ1-1; DNA: TGTGCCTGGAGGGGGACAGGGGAGACTGAAGCTTTCTTT; CDR3: CAWRGTGETEAFF
size: .; D: .; V: TRBV5-1; J: TRBJ2-6; DNA: TGCGCCAGCAGCTTGGATGCGGTATCTGGGGCCAACGTCCTGACTTTC; CDR3: CASSLDAVSGANVLTF
size: once; D: TRBD1; V: TRBV24-1; J: TRBJ1-5; DNA: TGTGCCACCAGCGTGGGACAGGGTCTTAATCAGCCCCAGCATTTT; CDR3: CATSVGQGLNQPQHF
size: .; D: TRBD2; V: TRBV5-1; J: TRBJ2-7; DNA: TGCGCCAGCAGGCCGCTTAGCGGGAGAGGGAACGAGCAGTACTTC; CDR3: CASRPLSGRGNEQYF
size: .; D: .; V: TRBV6-4; J: TRBJ1-1; DNA: TGTGCCAGCAGCCCCGGACAGACCACTGAAGCTTTCTTT; CDR3: CASSPGQTTEAFF
size: .; D: TRBD1; V: TRBV7-3; J: TRBJ1-2; DNA: TGTGCCAGCAGCCTCGACAGGGTAGGGTATGGCTACACCTTC; CDR3: CASSLDRVGYGYTF
size: .; D: .; V: TRBV11-2; J: TRBJ1-2; DNA: TGTGCCAGCAGCTTAGATGGGGCAGTTTATGGCTACACCTTC; CDR3: CASSLDGAVYGYTF
size: .; D: .; V: TRBV6-1; J: TRBJ1-4; DNA: TGTGCCAGCAGTGTTCTACAGACAGTCACAACTAATGAAAAACTGTTTTTT; CDR3: CASSVLQTVTTNEKLFF
size: once; D: TRBD2; V: TRBV5-1; J: TRBJ2-6; DNA: TGCGCCAGCAGCACAGTCCCGGGACTAGTTGGTGGGGCCAACGTCCTGACTTTC; CDR3: CASSTVPGLVGGANVLTF
size: .; D: TRBD1; V: TRBV2; J: TRBJ1-5; DNA: TGTGCCAGCAGTGAATCGACAGGGAGGGGTCAGCCCCAGCATTTT; CDR3: CASSESTGRGQPQHF